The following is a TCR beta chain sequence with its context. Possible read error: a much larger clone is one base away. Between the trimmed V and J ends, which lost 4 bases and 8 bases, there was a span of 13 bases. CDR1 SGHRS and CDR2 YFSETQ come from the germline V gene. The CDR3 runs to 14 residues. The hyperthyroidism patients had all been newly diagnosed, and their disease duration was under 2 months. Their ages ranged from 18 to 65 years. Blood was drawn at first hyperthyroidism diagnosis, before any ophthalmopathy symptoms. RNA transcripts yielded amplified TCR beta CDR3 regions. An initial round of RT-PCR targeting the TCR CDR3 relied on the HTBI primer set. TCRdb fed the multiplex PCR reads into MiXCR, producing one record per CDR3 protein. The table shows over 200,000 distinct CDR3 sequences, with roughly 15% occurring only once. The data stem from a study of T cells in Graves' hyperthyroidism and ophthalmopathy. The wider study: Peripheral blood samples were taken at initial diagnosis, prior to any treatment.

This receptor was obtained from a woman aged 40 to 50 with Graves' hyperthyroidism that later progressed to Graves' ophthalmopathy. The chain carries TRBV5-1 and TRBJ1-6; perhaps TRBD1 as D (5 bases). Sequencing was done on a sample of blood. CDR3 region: CASSRAQGDSPLHF. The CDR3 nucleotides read TGCGCCAGCAGCAGAGCCCAAGGGGATTCACCCCTCCACTTT.